This T cell receptor beta chain comes out of a study of vaccination effects on CD4 cells after COVID-19. ViraFEST used viral peptide pools to expand antigen-specific CD4+ T cells before sequencing. Following 10 days of culture, CD4+ T cells were isolated. All participants had two doses of either the BNT162b2 or mRNA-1273 vaccine. Wells each received two million PBMC, cultured with around 9.3 IU/ml IL-2 and roughly 9.3 ug/ml peptides. Turning to this clone: Its antigen is currently unknown.

The CDR3 covers 14 residues. Germline lookup yields CDR1 SGHRS and CDR2 YFSETQ. The ends were cut back, 2 bases at V and 0 bases at J, with 7 bases in the middle. The table came from immunoSEQ multiplex PCR; TCRdb's copy has only in-frame clones and leaves some out. The sample consists of about 69,000 clones, about 80% of them appearing once. This specimen consisted of CD4+ T cells from PBMCs cultured with HCoV-OC43 spike peptides, obtained after COVID-19 vaccination. The subset was: HCoV-OC43 spike overlapping peptide pool stimulation. The origin of this receptor is a human donor who received a COVID-19 vaccine. The genes are TRBV5-1 and TRBJ2-3, with D perhaps matching TRBD2 (5 bases). Here the CDR3 reads CASSFEGSTDTQYF. As DNA, the CDR3 is TGCGCCAGCAGCTTCGAGGGTAGCACAGATACGCAGTATTTT.